This section outlines one TCR beta chain sequence together with its context. Its antigen is not identified. These data originate in a study of PD-1 blockade in classical Hodgkin lymphoma. The table came from immunoSEQ multiplex PCR; TCRdb's copy has only in-frame clones and leaves some out. The sample records about 62,000 clones, approximately 90% being singletons. The V and J ends lost 3 bases and 0 bases respectively, with 9 bases between them. CDR3 size: 14 residues. Germline CDR1 and CDR2: MDHEN and SYDVKM. Study-level points and caveats: Researchers reported that CD4+ TCR diversity, though not CD8+, rose significantly by C4D1. Complete responders started with a diversity level that resembled newly diagnosed patients at baseline. With respect to the repertoire differences, their causes, possibly disease activity or prior therapy, remain undefined.

Every patient relapsed after autologous stem cell transplantation, and brentuximab vedotin exposure varied. The receptor was isolated from a human donor with classical Hodgkin lymphoma. This chain joins TRBV28 and TRBJ2-7; D ambiguous. Sequenced here: peripheral blood mononuclear cells (PBMCs), sampled at baseline. CDR3 sequence: CASSFTPSSYEQYF. DNA of the CDR3: TGTGCCAGCAGTTTTACCCCCAGCTCCTACGAGCAGTACTTC.